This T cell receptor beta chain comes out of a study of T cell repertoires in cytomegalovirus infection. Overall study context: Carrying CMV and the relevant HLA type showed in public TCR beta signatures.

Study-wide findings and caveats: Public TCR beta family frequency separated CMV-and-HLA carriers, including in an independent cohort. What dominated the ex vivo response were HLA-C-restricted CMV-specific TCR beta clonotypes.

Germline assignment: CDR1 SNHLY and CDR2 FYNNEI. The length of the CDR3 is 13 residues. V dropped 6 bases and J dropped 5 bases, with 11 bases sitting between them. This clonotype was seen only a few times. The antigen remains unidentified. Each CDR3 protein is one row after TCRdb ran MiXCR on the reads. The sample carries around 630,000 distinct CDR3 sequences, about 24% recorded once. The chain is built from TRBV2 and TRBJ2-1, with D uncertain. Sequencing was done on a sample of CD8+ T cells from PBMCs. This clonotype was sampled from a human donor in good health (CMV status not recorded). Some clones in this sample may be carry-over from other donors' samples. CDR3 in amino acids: CASRTIGNNEQFF. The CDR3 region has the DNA TGTGCCAGCAGGACAATAGGGAACAATGAGCAGTTCTTC.